This T cell receptor beta chain appears in the sequencing data of a study of blood T cell repertoires in COVID-19. Study details: PBMCs, B-cell-depleted T cells, or T cells were the source of the cDNA or gDNA that made up the material.

In the original analysis: From reference gene primer amplification, estimates of nucleated cell counts were derived. Profiled with immunoSEQ multiplex PCR; TCRdb holds only in-frame clones, not every one. The V and J calls and clone size come from that table; D and trimming were worked out from the DNA. The repertoire includes approximately 13,000 clones, around nine tenths of them detected once, and roughly a sixth sits in the top ten. This CDR3 contains 12 residues. Germline V gene lookup returns CDR1 SGHAT and CDR2 FQNNGV. After removal of 4 bases from V and 8 bases from J, the junction contained 2 bases not matched to a gene.

Specimen: peripheral blood. This sequence joins TRBV11-2 and TRBJ2-1, with 7 bases identical to TRBD1. The clonotype comes from a human donor with active COVID-19. The donor label of this sample is uncertain. The CDR3 DNA sequence: TGTGCCAGCAGCTCCGACAGGGATGAGCAGTTCTTC. It is translated as CASSSDRDEQFF. Together with reference TRBV11-2 and TRBJ2-1, the CDR3 gives the full variable domain: EAGVAQSPRYKIIEKRQSVAFWCNPISGHATLYWYQQILGQGPKLLIQFQNNGVVDDSQLPKDRFSAERLKGVDSTLKIQPAKLEDSAVYLCASSSDRDEQFFGPGTRLTVL.